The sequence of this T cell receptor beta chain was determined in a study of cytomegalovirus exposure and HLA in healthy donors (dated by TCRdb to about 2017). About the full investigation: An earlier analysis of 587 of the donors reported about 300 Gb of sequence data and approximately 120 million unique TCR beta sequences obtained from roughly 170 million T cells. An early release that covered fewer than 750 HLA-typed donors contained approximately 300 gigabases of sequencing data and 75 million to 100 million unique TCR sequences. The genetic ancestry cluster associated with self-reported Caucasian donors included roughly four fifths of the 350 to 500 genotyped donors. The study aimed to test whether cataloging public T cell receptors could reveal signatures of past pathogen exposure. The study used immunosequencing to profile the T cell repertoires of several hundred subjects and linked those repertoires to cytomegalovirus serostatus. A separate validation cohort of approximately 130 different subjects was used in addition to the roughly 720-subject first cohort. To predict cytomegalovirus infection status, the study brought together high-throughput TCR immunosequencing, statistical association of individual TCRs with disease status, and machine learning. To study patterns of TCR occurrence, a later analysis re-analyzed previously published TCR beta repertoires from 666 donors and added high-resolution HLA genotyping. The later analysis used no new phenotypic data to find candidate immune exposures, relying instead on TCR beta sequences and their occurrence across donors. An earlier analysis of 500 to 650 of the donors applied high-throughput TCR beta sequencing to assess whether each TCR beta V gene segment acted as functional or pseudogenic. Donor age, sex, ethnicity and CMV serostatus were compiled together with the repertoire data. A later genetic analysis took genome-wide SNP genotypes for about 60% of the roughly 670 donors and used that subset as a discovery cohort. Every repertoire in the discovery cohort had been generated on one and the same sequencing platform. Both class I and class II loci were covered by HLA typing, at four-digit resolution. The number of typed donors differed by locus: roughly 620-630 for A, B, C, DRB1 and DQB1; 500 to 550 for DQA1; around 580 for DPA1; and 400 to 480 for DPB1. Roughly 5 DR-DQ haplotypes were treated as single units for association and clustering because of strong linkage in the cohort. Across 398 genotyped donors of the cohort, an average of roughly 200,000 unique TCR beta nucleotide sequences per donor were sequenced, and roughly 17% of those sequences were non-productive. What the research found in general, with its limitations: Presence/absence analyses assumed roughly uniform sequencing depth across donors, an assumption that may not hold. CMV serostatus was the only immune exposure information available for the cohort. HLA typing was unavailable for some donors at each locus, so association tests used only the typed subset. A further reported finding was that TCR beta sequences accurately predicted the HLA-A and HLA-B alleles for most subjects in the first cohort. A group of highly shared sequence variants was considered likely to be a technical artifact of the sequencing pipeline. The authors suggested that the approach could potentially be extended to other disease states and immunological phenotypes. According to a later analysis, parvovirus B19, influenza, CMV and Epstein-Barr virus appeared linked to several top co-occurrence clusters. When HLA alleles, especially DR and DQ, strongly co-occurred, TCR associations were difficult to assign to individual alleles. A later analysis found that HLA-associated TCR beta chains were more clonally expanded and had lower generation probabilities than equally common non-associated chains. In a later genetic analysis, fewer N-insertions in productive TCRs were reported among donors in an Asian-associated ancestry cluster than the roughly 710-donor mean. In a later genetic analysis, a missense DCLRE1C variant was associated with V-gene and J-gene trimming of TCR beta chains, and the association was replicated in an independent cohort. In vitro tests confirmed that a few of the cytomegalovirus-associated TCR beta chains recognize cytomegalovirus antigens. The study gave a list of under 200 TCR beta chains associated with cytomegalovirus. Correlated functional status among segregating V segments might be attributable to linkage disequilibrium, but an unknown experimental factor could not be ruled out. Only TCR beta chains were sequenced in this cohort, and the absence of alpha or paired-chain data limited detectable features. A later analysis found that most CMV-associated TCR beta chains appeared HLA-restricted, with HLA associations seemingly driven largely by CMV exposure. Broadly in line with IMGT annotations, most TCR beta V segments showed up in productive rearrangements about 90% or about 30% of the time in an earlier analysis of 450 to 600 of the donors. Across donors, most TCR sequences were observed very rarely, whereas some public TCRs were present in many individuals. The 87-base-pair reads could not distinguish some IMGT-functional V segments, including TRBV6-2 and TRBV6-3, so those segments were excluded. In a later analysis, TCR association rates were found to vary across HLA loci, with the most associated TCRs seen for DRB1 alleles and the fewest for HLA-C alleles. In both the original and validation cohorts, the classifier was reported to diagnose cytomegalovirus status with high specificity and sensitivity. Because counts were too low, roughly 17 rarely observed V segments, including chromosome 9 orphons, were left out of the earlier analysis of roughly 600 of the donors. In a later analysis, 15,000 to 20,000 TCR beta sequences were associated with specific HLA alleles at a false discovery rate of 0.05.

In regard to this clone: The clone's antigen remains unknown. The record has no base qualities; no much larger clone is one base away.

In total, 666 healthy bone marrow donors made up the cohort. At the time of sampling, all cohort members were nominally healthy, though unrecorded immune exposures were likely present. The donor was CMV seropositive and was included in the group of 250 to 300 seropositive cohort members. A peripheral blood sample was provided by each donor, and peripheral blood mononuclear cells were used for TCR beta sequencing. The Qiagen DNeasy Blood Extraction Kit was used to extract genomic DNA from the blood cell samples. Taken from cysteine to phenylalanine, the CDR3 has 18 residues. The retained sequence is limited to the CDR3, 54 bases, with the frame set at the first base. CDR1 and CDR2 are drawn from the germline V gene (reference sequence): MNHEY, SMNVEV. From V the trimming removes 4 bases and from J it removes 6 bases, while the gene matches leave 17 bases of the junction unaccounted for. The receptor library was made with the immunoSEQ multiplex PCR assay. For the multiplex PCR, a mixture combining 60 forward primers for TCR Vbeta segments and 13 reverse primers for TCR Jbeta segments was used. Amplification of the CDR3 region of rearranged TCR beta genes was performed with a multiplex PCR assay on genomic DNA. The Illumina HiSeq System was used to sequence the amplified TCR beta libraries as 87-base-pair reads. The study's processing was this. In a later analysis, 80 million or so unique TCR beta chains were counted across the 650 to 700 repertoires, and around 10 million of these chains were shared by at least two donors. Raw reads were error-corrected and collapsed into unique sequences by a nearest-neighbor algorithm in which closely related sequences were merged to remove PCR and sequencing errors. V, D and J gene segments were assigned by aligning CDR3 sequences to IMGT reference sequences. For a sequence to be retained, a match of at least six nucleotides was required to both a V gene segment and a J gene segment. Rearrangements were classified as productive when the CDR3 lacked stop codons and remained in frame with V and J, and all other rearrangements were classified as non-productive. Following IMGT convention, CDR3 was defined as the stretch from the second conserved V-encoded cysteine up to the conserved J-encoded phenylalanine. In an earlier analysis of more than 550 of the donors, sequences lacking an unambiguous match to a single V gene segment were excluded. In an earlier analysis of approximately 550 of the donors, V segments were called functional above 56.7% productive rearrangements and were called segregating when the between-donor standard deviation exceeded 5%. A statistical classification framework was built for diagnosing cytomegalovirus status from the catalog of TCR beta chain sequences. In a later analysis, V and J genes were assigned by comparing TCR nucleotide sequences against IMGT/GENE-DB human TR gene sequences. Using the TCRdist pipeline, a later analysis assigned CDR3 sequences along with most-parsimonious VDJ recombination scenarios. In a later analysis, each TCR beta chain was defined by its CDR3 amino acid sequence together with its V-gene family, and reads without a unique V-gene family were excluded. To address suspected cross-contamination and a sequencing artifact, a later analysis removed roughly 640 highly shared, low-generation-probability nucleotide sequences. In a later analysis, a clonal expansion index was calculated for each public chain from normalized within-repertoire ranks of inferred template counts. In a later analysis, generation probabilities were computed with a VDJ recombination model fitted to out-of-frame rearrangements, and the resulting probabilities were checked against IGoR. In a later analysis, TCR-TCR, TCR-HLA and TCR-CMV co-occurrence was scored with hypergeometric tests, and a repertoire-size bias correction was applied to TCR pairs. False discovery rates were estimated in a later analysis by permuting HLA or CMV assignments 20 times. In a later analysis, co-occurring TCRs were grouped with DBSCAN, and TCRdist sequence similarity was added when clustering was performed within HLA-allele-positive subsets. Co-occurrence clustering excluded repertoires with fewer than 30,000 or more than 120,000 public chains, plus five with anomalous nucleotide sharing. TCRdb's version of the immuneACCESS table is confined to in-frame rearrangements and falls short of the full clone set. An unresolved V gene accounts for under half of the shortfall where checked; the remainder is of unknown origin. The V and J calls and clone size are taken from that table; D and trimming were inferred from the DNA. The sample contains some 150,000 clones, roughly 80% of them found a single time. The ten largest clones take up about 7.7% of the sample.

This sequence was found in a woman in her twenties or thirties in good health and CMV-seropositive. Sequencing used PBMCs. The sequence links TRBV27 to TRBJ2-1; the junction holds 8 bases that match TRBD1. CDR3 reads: CASSSRFGQGAGGNEQFF. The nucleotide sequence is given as TGTGCCAGCAGTTCCCGATTTGGTCAGGGGGCCGGAGGCAATGAGCAGTTCTTC.